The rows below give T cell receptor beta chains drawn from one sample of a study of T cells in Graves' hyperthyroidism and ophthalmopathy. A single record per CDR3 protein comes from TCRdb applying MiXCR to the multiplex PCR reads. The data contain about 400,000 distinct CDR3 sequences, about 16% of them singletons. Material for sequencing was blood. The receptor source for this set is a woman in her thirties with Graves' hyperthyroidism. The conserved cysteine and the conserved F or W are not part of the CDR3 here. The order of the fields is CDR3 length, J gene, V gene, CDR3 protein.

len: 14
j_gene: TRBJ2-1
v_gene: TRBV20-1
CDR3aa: SAMVAALNSYNEQF

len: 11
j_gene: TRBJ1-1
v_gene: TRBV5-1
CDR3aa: ASSFLRATEAF

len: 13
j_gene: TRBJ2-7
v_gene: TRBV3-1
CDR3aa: ASSQEGVAGPEQY

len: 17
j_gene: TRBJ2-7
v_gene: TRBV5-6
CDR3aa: ASSPRLSRSSGSSYEQY

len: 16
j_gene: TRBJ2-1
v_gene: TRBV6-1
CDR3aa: ASSYTLLGGDRANEQF

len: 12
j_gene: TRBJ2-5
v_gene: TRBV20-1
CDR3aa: SARDRGLSETQY

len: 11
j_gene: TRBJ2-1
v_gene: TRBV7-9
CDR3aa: ASSFPGTNEQF

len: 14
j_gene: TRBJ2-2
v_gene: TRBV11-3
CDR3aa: ASSQRDRGSTGELF

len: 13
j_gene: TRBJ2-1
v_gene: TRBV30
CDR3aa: AWSPGTSGYNEQF

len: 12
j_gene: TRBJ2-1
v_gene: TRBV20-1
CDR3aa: SASGGSSYNEQF

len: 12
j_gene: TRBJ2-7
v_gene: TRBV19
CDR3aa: ASSIGGLAYEQY

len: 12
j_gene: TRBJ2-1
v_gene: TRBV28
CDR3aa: ASTYLGGFNEQF

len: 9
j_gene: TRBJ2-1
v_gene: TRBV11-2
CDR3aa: ASSLSGLPL

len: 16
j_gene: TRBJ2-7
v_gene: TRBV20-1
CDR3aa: SARDAGLAEQLSGEQY

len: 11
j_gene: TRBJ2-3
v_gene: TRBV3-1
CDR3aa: ASSLKSVDTQY

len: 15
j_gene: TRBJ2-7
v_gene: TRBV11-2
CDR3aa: ASSLDRPAGTIYEQY

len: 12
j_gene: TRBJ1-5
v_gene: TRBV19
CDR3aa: ASSLTWGNQPQH

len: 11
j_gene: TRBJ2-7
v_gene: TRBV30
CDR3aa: AWSLSDGYEQY

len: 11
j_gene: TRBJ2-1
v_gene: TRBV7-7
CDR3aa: ASSGGLEAEQF

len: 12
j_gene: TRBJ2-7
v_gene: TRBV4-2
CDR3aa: ASSQEVSPYEQY

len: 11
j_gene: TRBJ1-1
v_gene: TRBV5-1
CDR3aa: ASSTTGGFGAF

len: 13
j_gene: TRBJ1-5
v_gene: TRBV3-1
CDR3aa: ASSQATGDYQPQH

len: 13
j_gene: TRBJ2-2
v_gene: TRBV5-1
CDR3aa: ASSLSPGYTGELF

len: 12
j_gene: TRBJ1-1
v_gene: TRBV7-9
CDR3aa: ASSRSAGASGAF

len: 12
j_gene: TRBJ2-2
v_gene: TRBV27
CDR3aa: ASGSGSNTGELF

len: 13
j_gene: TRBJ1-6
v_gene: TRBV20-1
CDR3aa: SASKATGINSPLH

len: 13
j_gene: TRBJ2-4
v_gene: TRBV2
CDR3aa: ASSALPGAKNIQY

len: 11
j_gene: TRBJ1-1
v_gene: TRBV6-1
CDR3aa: ASSPRTGTEAF

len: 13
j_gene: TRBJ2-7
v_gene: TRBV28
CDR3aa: ASRHTSENPAEQY

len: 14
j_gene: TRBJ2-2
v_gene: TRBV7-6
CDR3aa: ASSFLTSGNTGELF

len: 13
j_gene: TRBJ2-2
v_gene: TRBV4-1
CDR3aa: ASSQDVGGSGELF

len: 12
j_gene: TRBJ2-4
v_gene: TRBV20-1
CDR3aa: SARDGTGVNIQY

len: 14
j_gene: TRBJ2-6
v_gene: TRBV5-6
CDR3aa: ASSLGAASGANVLT

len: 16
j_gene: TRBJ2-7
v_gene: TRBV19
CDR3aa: ASSIDGPGLAGGYEQY

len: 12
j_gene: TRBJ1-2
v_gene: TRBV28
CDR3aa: ASSLISGYGGYT

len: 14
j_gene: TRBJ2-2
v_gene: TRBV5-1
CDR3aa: ASSLASSVNTGELF

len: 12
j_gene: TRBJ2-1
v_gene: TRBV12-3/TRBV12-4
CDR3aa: ASTPFRSANEQF

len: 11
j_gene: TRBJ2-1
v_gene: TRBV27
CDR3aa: ASSLRTGDEQF

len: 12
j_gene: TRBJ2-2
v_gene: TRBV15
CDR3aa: ATSRALDIGELF

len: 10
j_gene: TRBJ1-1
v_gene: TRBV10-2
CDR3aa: ASRSDELGAF

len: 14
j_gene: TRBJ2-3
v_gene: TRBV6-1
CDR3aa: ASSSSPGLRADTQY

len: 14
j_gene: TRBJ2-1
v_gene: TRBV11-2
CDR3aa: ASSLEYSLWGNEQF

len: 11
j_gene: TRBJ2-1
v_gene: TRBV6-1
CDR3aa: ASRQGNHNEQF

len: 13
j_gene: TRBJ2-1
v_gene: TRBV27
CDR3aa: ASSSLAGGVNEQF

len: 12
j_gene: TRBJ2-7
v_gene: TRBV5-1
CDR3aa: ASSFGGSSYEQY

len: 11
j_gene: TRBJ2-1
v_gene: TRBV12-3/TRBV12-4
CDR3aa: ASRIAGGYEQF

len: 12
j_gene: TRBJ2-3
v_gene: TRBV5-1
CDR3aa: ASTSGKSTDTQY

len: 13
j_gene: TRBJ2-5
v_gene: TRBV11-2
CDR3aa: ASSLGQTVQETQY

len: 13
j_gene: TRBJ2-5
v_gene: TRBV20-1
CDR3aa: SARDGAGAEETQY

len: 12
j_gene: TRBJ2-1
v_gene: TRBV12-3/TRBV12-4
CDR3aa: ASRLSGSYNEQF

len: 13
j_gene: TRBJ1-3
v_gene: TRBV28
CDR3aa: ASSFLGASGNTIY

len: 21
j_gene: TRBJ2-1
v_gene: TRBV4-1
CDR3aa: ASSQAGGGTGGTSGRLGNEQF

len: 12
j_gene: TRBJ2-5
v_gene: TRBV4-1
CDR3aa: ASSQGDTQETQY

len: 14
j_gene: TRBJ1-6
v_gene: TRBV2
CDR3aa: ASSEVSQDLGSPLH

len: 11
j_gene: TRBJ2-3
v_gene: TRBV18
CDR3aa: ASSPPTTDTQY